This T cell receptor (beta chain) was captured in a study of blood T cells in healthy people across ages. Findings and caveats of the study: Older age went with lower TCR beta diversity per million T cells, in a roughly linear way.

A J-beta primer mix and a sample-barcoded 5' primer were used in a second PCR of roughly 6 to 11 cycles. The template-switch adaptor was a 5' adaptor with 12 random nucleotides. It tagged each cDNA molecule. A minimum of 2.5 million CDR3-containing paired-end reads was obtained for each sample. TCRdb ran MiXCR on the 5' RACE reads and lists one entry per CDR3 protein. The sample carries 1.6 million or so distinct CDR3 sequences, around 36% recorded once. As for this clonotype: Its antigen remains unidentified.

Isolation yielded PBMCs, at least 6 million per sample, in every case. The germline V gene encodes CDR1 SGDLS and CDR2 YYNGEE. The CDR3 covers 20 residues. The V segment lost 2 bases and the J segment 6 bases; nucleotides outside the gene matches: 20. Sequencing used blood. The rearrangement joins TRBV9 to TRBJ2-1; 10 nucleotides align to TRBD2. The sequence was collected from a woman aged 25 to 39 in good health. CDR3 region: CASSVNKVLSSTSGINEQFF. CDR3 nucleotide sequence: TGTGCCAGCAGCGTCAACAAAGTCCTATCGTCCACTAGCGGGATCAATGAGCAGTTCTTC.